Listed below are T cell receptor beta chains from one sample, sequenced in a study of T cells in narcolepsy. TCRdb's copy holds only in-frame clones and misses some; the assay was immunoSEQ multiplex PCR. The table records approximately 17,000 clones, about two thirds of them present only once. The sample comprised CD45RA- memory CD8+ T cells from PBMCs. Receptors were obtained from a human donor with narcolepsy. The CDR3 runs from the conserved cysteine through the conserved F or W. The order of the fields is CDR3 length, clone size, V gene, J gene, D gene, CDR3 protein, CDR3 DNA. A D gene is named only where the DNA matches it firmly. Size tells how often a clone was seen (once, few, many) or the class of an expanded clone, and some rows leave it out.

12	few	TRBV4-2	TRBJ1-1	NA	CASSRRGTEAFF	TGTGCCAGCAGCCGCAGAGGCACTGAAGCTTTCTTT
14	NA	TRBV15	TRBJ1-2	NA	CATSRETVDYGYTF	TGTGCCACCAGCAGAGAAACAGTAGACTATGGCTACACCTTC
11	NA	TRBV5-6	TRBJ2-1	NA	CASSFEGEQFF	TGTGCCAGCAGCTTTGAGGGTGAGCAGTTCTTC
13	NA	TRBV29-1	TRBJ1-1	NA	CSVFGGDNTEAFF	TGCAGCGTCTTCGGGGGGGATAACACTGAAGCTTTCTTT
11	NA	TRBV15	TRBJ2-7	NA	CATSRGYEQYF	TGTGCCACCAGCCGAGGCTACGAGCAGTACTTC
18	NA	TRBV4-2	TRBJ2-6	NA	CASSQEGVKLSGANVLTF	TGTGCCAGCAGCCAAGAAGGGGTTAAGTTATCTGGGGCCAACGTCCTGACTTTC
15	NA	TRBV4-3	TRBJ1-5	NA	CASSHSAGEGQPQHF	TGCGCCAGCAGCCATTCCGCAGGGGAGGGTCAGCCCCAGCATTTT
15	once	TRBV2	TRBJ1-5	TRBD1	CASSVRGQVNQPQHF	TGTGCCAGCAGTGTAAGGGGGCAGGTCAATCAGCCCCAGCATTTT
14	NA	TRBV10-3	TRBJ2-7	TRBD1	CAISTGTGSYEQYF	TGTGCCATCAGCACAGGGACAGGGAGCTACGAGCAGTACTTC
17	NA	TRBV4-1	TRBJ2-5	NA	CASSQENKGLRQETQYF	TGCGCCAGCAGCCAGGAAAATAAAGGACTAAGACAAGAGACCCAGTACTTC
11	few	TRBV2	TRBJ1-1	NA	CASSGGTEAFF	TGTGCCAGCAGTGGTGGGACTGAAGCTTTCTTT
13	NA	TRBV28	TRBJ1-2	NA	CASSLWTCYGYTF	TGTGCCAGCAGTTTGTGGACATGCTATGGCTACACCTTC
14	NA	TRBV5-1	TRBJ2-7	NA	CASSFVGPSYEQYF	TGCGCCAGCAGCTTTGTAGGGCCCTCCTACGAGCAGTACTTC
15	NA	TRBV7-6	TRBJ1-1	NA	CASNKQVLLDTEAFF	TGTGCCAGCAACAAACAGGTACTTTTGGACACTGAAGCTTTCTTT
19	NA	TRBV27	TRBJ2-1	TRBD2	CASSGLAGADVSGDNEQFF	TGTGCCAGCAGTGGACTAGCGGGAGCCGACGTCTCTGGGGACAATGAGCAGTTCTTC
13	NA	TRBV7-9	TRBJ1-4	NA	CASRRRADEKLFF	TGTGCCAGCAGGCGCAGGGCTGATGAAAAACTGTTTTTT
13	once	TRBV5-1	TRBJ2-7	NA	CASSLRESYEQYF	TGCGCCAGCAGCTTGAGGGAGTCCTACGAGCAGTACTTC
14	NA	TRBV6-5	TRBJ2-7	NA	CASSPRGISYEQYF	TGTGCCAGCAGTCCTCGGGGGATCTCCTACGAGCAGTACTTC
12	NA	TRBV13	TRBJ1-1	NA	CASSLGRLEAFF	TGTGCCAGCAGCTTAGGACGGCTTGAAGCTTTCTTT
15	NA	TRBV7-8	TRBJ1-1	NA	CASSLGGMGNTEAFF	TGTGCCAGCAGCTTAGGGGGGATGGGAAACACTGAAGCTTTCTTT
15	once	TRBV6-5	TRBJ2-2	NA	CASSYSFGGTGELFF	TGTGCCAGCAGTTACTCGTTTGGGGGGACCGGGGAGCTGTTTTTT
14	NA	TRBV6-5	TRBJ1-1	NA	CATSTRGGNTEAFF	TGTGCCACCTCGACCCGAGGGGGGAACACTGAAGCTTTCTTT
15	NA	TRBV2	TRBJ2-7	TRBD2	CASSGLAGRKYEQYF	TGTGCCAGCAGCGGACTAGCGGGACGGAAATACGAGCAGTACTTC
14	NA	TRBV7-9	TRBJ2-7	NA	CASSSDNRALEQYF	TGTGCCAGCAGCTCAGATAACAGGGCCCTCGAGCAGTACTTC
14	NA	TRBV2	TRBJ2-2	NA	CASSWGSNTGELFF	TGTGCCAGCAGCTGGGGGTCGAACACCGGGGAGCTGTTTTTT
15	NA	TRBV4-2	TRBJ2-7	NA	CASSGNIQGPYEQYF	TGTGCCAGCAGCGGGAATATTCAGGGGCCCTACGAGCAGTACTTC
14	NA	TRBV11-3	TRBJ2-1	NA	CASSEMYSDNEQFF	TGTGCCAGCAGCGAAATGTATAGCGACAATGAGCAGTTCTTC
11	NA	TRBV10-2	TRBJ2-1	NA	CASRSWHEQFF	TGCGCCAGCAGGAGTTGGCATGAGCAGTTCTTC
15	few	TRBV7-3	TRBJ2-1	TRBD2	CASSLNSGRAKEQFF	TGTGCCAGCAGCTTAAATAGCGGGAGGGCAAAAGAGCAGTTCTTC
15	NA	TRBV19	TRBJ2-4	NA	CASSERTGAKNIQYF	TGTGCCAGTAGTGAGAGGACTGGAGCCAAAAACATTCAGTACTTC
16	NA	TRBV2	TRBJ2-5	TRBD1	CASSEAGTGGVKTQYF	TGTGCCAGCAGTGAAGCAGGGACAGGGGGCGTCAAGACCCAGTACTTC
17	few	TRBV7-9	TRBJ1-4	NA	CASSPTPGNPWGEKLFF	TGTGCCAGCAGCCCAACTCCGGGCAATCCGTGGGGTGAAAAACTGTTTTTT
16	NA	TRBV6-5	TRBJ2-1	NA	CASSYSGAEGYNEQFF	TGTGCCAGCAGTTACTCGGGGGCCGAAGGGTACAATGAGCAGTTCTTC
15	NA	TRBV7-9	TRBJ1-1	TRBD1	CASSSNRGQNTEAFF	TGTGCCAGCAGCTCAAACAGGGGCCAGAACACTGAAGCTTTCTTT
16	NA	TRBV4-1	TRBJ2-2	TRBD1	CASSQVGQGSTGELFF	TGCGCCAGCAGCCAAGTCGGACAGGGAAGCACCGGGGAGCTGTTTTTT
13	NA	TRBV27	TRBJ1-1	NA	CASSLWIGTEAFF	TGTGCCAGCAGCCTCTGGATAGGCACTGAAGCTTTCTTT
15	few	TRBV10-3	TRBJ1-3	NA	CAISEPGDPGNTIYF	TGTGCCATCAGTGAGCCCGGGGACCCTGGAAACACCATATATTTT
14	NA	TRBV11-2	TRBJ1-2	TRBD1	CASSFDRGSYGYTF	TGTGCCAGCAGCTTCGACAGGGGTAGCTATGGCTACACCTTC
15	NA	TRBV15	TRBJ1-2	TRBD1	CATSGDRGRDYGYTF	TGTGCCACCAGCGGCGACAGGGGGCGCGACTATGGCTACACCTTC
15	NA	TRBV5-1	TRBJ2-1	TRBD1	CASSLVGQGASEQFF	TGCGCCAGCAGCTTGGTGGGGCAGGGGGCAAGTGAGCAGTTCTTC
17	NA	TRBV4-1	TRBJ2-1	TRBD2	CASSQGPGTSGYNEQFF	TGCGCCAGCAGCCAAGGCCCCGGGACTAGCGGATACAATGAGCAGTTCTTC